This T cell receptor (beta chain) appears in the sequencing data of a study of T cell changes during pregnancy in multiple sclerosis. The germline V gene encodes CDR1 SGHVS and CDR2 FQNEAQ. This CDR3 is built from 14 residues. V lost 3 bases and J lost 1, with 9 bases in between. TCRdb keeps only in-frame clones here, not all; method: immunoSEQ multiplex PCR. The data contain 70,000 to 95,000 clones, 94% of them singletons. The TCR was taken from a female donor in good health, enrolled as a control in a pregnancy study. Sample: peripheral blood, taken after pregnancy. The V and J genes are TRBV7-8 and TRBJ1-1; D not certain. DNA for the CDR3: TGTGCCAGCAGCTTCCGGGATACGAACACTGAAGCTTTCTTT. The encoded protein is CASSFRDTNTEAFF.